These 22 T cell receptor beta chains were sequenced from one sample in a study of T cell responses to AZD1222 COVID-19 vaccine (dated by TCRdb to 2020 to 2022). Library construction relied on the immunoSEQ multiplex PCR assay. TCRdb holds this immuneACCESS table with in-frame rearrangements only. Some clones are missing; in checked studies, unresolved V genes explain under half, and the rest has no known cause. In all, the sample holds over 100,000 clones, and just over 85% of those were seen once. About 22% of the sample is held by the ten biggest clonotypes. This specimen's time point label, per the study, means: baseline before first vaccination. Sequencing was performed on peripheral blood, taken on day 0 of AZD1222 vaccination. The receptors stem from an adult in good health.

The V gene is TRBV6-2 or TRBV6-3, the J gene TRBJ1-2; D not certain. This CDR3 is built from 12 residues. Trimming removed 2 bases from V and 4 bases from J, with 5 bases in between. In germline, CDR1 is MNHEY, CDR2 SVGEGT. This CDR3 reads CASSYGPYGYTF. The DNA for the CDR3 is TGTGCCAGCAGTTACGGGCCCTATGGCTACACCTTC.

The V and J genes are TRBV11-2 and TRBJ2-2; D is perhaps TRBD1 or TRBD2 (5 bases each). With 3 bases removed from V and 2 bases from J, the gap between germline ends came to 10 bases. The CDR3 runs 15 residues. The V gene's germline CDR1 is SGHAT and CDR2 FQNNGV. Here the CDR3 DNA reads TGTGCCAGCAGCTTCGGGACCATAAACACCGGGGAGCTGTTTTTT. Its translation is CASSFGTINTGELFF.

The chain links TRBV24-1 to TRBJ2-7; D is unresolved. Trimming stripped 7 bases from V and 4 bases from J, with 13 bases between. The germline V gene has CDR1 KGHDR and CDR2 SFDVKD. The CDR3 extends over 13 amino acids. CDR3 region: CATRSPRPYEQYF. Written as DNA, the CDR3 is TGTGCCACCAGATCACCACGCCCATACGAGCAGTACTTC.

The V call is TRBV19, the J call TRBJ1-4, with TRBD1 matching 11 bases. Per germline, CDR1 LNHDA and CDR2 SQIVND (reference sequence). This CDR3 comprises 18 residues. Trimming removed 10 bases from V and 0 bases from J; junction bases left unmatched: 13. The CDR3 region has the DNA TGTGCCACCTCTCAGGGGACAGGGGGTTTTTCAACTAATGAAAAACTGTTTTTT. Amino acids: CATSQGTGGFSTNEKLFF.

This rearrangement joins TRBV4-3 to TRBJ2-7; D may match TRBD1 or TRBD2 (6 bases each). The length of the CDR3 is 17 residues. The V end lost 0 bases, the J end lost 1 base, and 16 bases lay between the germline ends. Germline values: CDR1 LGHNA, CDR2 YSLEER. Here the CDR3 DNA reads TGCGCCAGCAGCCAAGATGCCGGGGGCCTAAATTCCTACGAGCAGTACTTC. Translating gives CASSQDAGGLNSYEQYF.

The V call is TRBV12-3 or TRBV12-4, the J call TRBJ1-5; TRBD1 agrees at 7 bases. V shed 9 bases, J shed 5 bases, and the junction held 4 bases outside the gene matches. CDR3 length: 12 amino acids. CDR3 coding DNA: TGTGCCAGTACCACAGGGGATCAGCCCCAGCATTTT. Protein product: CASTTGDQPQHF.

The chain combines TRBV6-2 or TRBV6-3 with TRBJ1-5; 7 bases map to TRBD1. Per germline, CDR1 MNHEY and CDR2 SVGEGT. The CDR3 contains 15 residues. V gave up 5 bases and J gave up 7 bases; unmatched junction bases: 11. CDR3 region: CASSQVGGRGQPQHF. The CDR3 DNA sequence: TGTGCCAGCAGTCAGGTGGGGGGCAGGGGGCAGCCCCAGCATTTT.

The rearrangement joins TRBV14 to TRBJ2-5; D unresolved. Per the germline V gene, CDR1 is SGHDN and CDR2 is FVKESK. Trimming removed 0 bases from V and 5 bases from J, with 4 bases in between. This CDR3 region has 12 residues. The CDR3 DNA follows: TGTGCCAGCAGCCAAGATTGGGAGACCCAGTACTTC. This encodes CASSQDWETQYF.

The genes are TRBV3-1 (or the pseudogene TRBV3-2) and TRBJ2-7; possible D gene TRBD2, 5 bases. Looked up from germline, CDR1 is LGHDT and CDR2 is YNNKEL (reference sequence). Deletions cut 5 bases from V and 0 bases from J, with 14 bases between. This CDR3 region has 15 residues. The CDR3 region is CASSGGPHLSYEQYF. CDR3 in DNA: TGTGCCAGCAGCGGAGGACCGCATCTCTCCTACGAGCAGTACTTC.

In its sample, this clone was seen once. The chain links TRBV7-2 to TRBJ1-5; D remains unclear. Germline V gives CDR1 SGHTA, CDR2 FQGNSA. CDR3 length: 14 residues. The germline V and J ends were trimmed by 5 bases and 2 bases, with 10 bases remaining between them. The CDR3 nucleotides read TGTGCCAGCAGCGCAGACGGGGGCAATCAGCCCCAGCATTTT. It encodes CASSADGGNQPQHF. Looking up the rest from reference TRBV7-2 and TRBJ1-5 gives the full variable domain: GAGVSQSPSNKVTEKGKDVELRCDPISGHTALYWYRQSLGQGLEFLIYFQGNSAPDKSGLPSDRFSAERTGGSVSTLTIQRTQQEDSAVYLCASSADGGNQPQHFGDGTRLSIL.

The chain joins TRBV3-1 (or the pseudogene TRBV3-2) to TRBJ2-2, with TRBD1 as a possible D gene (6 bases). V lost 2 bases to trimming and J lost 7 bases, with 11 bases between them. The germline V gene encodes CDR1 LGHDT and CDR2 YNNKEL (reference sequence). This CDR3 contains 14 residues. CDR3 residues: CASSQSGADGELFF. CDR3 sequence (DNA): TGTGCCAGCAGCCAATCAGGGGCGGACGGGGAGCTGTTTTTT.

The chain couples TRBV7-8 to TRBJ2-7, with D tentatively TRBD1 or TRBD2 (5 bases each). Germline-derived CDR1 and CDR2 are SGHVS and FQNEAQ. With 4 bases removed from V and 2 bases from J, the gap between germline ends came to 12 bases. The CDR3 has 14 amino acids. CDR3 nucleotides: TGTGCCAGCAGCTCCGGGACCTACGCCTACGAGCAGTACTTC. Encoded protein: CASSSGTYAYEQYF.

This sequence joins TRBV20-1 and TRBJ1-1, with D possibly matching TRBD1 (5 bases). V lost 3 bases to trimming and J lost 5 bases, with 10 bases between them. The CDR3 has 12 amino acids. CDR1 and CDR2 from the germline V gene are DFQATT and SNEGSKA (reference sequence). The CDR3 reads CSASPQGTEAFF. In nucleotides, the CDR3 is TGCAGTGCTAGTCCCCAGGGTACTGAAGCTTTCTTT.

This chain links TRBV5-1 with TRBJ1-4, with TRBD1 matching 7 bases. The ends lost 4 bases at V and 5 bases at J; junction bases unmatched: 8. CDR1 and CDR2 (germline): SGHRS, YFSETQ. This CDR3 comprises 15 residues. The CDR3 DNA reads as TGCGCCAGCAGCCCTCTGACAGGGTTAAATGAAAAACTGTTTTTT. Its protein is CASSPLTGLNEKLFF.

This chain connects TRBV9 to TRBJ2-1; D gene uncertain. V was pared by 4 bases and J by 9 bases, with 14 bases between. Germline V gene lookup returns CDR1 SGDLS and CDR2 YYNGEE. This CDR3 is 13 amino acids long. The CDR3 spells CASSSRTRGEQFF. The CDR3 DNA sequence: TGTGCCAGCAGCTCCCGGACGAGAGGTGAGCAGTTCTTC.

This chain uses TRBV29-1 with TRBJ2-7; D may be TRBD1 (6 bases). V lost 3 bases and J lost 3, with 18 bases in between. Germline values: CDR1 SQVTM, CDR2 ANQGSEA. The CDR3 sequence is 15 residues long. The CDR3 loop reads CSVENVQGMGYEQYF. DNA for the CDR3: TGCAGCGTTGAGAACGTACAGGGCATGGGCTACGAGCAGTACTTC.

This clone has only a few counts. The CDR3 loop is CASSTRGGMGNYGYTF. The CDR3 bases are TGTGCCAGTAGTACCCGTGGGGGAATGGGTAACTATGGCTACACCTTC. The chain uses TRBV19 and TRBJ1-2; D may be TRBD1 (5 bases). The germline CDR1 and CDR2 sequences are LNHDA and SQIVND (reference sequence). This CDR3 has 16 residues. Trimming left V 4 bases short and J 1 base short, with 16 bases between.

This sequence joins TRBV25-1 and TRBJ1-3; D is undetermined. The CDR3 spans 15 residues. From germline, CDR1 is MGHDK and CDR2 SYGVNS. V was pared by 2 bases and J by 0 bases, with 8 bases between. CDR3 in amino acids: CASSEGGLSGNTIYF. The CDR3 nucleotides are TGTGCCAGCAGTGAAGGAGGGCTCTCTGGAAACACCATATATTTT.

CDR3 sequence reads: CASSHARHGGGDNEQFF. The CDR3 coding sequence is TGTGCCAGCTCACACGCACGGCATGGCGGGGGTGACAATGAGCAGTTCTTC. This sequence joins TRBV18 and TRBJ2-1; 7 nucleotides match TRBD2. CDR1 and CDR2 from the germline V gene are KGHSH and LQKENI. The CDR3 has 17 residues. With 4 bases clipped from V and 5 bases from J, the junction kept 14 bases outside the gene matches.

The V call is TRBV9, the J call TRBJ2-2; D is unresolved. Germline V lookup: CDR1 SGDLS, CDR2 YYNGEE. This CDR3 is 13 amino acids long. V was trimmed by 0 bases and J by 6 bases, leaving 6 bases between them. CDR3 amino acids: CASSVEWSGELFF. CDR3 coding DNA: TGTGCCAGCAGCGTAGAGTGGTCCGGGGAGCTGTTTTTT.

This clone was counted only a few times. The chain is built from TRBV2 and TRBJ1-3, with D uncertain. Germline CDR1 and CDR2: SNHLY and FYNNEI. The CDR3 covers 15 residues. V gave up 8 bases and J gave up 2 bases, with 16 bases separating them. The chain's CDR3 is CASSGVASAGNTIYF. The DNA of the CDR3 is TGTGCCAGCTCTGGGGTGGCTAGTGCTGGAAACACCATATATTTT.

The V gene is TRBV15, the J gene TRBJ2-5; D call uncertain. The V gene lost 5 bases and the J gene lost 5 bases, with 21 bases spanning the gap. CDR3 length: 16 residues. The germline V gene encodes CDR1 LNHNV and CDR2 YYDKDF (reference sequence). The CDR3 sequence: CATSPRLQTSAETQYF. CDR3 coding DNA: TGTGCCACCAGCCCTAGACTCCAGACCTCAGCGGAGACCCAGTACTTC.